This T cell receptor (beta chain) came from a study of blood T cells in healthy people across ages. The CDR3 runs to 14 residues. The trim removed 9 bases at V and 11 bases at J, leaving 18 bases unmatched. Per germline, CDR1 MRHNA and CDR2 SNTAGT. A second PCR of about 7 to 11 cycles used a sample-barcoded 5' primer and a J-beta primer mix. TCRdb reprocessed the 5' RACE reads via MiXCR and lists one record per CDR3 protein. The sample has about 1.4 million distinct CDR3 sequences, roughly 60% seen once. Sequencing was performed on blood. This clonotype was obtained from a man between 18 and 29 years old in good health. This sequence joins TRBV6-4 and TRBJ2-5; 7 positions agree with TRBD1. In DNA, the CDR3 is TGTGCCAGGTATGAGACAGGGTCAGGCAATGAGCAGTACTTC. It specifies CARYETGSGNEQYF.